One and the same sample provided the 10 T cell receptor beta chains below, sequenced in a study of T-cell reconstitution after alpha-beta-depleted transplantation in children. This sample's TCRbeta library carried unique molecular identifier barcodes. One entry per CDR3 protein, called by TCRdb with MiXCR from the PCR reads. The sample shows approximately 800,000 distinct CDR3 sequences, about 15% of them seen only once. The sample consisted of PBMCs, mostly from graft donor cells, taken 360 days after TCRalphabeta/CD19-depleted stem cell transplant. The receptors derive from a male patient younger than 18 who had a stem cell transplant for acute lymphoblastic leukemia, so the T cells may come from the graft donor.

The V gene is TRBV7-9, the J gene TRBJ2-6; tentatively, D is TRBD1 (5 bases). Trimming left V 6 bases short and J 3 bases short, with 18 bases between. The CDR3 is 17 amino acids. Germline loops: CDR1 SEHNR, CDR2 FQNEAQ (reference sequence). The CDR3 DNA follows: TGTGCCAGCAGTAATCTCACAGGTCTGATTGGGGCCAACGTCCTGACTTTC. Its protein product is CASSNLTGLIGANVLTF.

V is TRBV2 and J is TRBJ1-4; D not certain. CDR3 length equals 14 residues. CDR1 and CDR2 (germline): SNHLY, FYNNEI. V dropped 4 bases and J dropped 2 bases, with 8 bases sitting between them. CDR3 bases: TGTGCCAGCAGTGTAGGACGGACTAATGAAAAACTGTTTTTT. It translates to CASSVGRTNEKLFF.

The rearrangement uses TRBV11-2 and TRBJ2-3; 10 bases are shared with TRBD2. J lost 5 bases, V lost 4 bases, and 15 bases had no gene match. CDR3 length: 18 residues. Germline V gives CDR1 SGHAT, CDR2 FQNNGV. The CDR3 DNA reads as TGTGCCAGCAGCTCCCGTAGGCCGGCTAGCGGGAGTCGAGATACGCAGTATTTT. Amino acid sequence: CASSSRRPASGSRDTQYF.

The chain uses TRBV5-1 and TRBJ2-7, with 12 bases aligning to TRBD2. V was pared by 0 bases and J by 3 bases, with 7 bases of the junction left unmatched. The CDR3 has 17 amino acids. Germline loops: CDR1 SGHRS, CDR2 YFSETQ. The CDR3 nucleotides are TGCGCCAGCAGCTTGGAAGTGACTAGCGGGAGTTTCTACGAGCAGTACTTC. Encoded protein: CASSLEVTSGSFYEQYF.

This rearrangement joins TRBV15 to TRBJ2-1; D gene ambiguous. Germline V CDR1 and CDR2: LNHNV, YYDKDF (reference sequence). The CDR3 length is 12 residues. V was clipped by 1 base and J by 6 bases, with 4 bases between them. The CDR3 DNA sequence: TGTGCCACCAGCAGAGTTATCAATGAGCAGTTCTTC. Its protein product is CATSRVINEQFF.

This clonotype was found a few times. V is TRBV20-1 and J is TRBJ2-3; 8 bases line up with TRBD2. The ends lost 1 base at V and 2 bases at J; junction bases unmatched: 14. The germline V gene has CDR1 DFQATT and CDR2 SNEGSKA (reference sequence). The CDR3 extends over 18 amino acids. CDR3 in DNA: TGCAGTGCTAGAGTAACCCTGGCTCGGGAGGGCTACACAGATACGCAGTATTTT. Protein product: CSARVTLAREGYTDTQYF.

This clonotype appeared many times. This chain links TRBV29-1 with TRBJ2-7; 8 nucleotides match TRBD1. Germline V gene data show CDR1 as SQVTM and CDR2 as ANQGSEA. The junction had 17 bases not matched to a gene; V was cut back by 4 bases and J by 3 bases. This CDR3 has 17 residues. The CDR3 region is CSVGSLGRGQGDYEQYF. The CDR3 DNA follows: TGCAGCGTTGGGAGCCTGGGCAGGGGGCAAGGTGACTACGAGCAGTACTTC.

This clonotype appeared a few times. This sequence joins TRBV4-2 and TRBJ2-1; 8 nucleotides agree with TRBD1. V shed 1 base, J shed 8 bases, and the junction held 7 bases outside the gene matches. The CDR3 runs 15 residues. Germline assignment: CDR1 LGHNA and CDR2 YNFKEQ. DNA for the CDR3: TGTGCCAGCAGCCAAGGAGGACAGGGCTGGTATGAGCAGTTCTTC. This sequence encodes CASSQGGQGWYEQFF.

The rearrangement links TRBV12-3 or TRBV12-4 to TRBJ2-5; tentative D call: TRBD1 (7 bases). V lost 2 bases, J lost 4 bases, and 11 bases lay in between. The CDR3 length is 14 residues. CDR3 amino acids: CASSLFQGGETQYF. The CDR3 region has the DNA TGTGCCAGCAGTTTATTCCAGGGGGGAGAGACCCAGTACTTC.

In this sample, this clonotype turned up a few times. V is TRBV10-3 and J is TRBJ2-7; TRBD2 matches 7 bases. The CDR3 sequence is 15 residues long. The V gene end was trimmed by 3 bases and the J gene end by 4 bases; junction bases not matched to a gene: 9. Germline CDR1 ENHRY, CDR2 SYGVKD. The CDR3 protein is CAISELPRLAYEQYF. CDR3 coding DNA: TGTGCCATCAGTGAACTTCCGAGACTAGCTTACGAGCAGTACTTC.